Listed here are 19 T cell receptor beta chains from one sample, sequenced in a study of cytomegalovirus exposure and HLA in healthy donors. Use of 60 Vbeta and 13 Jbeta primers characterized the PCR. The table came from immunoSEQ multiplex PCR; TCRdb's copy has only in-frame clones and leaves some out. Its listing shows about 79,000 clones. What was sequenced was PBMCs. All receptors derive from a man aged 25-40 years in good health and CMV-seronegative.

This chain joins TRBV5-4 and TRBJ2-7; TRBD2 is a possible D gene (7 bases). Trimming left V 2 bases short and J 3 bases short, with 12 bases between. CDR1 and CDR2 (germline): SGHNT, YYREEE (reference sequence). The CDR3 is made up of 14 amino acids. For the CDR3, the DNA is TGTGCCAGCAGCTTAGGAGGGGGGGGCTACGAGCAGTACTTC. Residues: CASSLGGGGYEQYF.

This chain uses TRBV29-1 with TRBJ2-3, with TRBD1 as a possible D gene (6 bases). CDR1 is SQVTM, CDR2 ANQGSEA, per germline. The CDR3 is 13 amino acids. Deletions cut 4 bases from V and 1 base from J, with 9 bases between. CDR3: CSVAQGGTDTQYF. DNA of the CDR3: TGCAGCGTTGCACAGGGCGGCACAGATACGCAGTATTTT.

V usage is TRBV6-1 and J usage is TRBJ1-1; D is uncertain. The V gene lost 3 bases and the J gene lost 1 base, with 12 bases spanning the gap. The length of the CDR3 is 15 residues. In germline, CDR1 is MNHNS, CDR2 SASEGT. The CDR3 sequence: CASSDRWKTNTEAFF. In DNA, the CDR3 is TGTGCCAGCAGTGACAGGTGGAAGACGAACACTGAAGCTTTCTTT.

The J gene is TRBJ1-3, the V gene TRBV7-2; D is possibly TRBD1 (5 bases). Germline CDR1 is SGHTA and CDR2 is FQGNSA. The CDR3 length is 14 residues. Trimming removed 7 bases from V and 8 bases from J, with 18 bases in between. The CDR3 DNA reads TGTGCCAGCACTCCACGTAGCAGGGAGGACACCATATATTTT. Its translation is CASTPRSREDTIYF.

The chain employs TRBV4-1 and TRBJ1-4, with no clear D. Germline V gives CDR1 MGHRA, CDR2 YSYEKL. This CDR3 has 15 amino acids. V was pared by 1 base and J by 3 bases, with 9 bases between. This CDR3 is CASSQGGQSNEKLFF. As DNA, the CDR3 is TGCGCCAGCAGCCAAGGTGGGCAGTCTAATGAAAAACTGTTTTTT.

The V call is TRBV28, the J call TRBJ2-7; TRBD1 might be the D (5 bases). V was clipped by 3 bases and J by 3 bases, with 12 bases between them. The CDR3 is made up of 14 amino acids. Per germline, CDR1 MDHEN and CDR2 SYDVKM. Here the CDR3 reads CASSFGARGYEQYF. Written as DNA, the CDR3 is TGTGCCAGCAGTTTTGGAGCTAGGGGCTACGAGCAGTACTTC. Looking up the rest from reference TRBV28 and TRBJ2-7 gives the full variable domain: DVKVTQSSRYLVKRTGEKVFLECVQDMDHENMFWYRQDPGLGLRLIYFSYDVKMKEKGDIPEGYSVSREKKERFSLILESASTNQTSMYLCASSFGARGYEQYFGPGTRLTVT.

The V and J genes are TRBV9 and TRBJ2-1; 9 nucleotides line up with TRBD1. CDR3 length: 16 residues. Germline CDR1 and CDR2: SGDLS and YYNGEE. With V trimmed by 3 bases and J by 9 bases, 13 bases remained unmatched. Here the CDR3 DNA reads TGTGCCAGCAGCGATGGTCCCGGGACAGGGACTGTTGAGCAGTTCTTC. Translated: CASSDGPGTGTVEQFF.

The genes are TRBV4-1 and TRBJ1-3; D remains unclear. This CDR3 is built from 15 residues. Trimming removed 1 base from V and 0 bases from J, with 7 bases in between. Germline V gene lookup returns CDR1 MGHRA and CDR2 YSYEKL. The CDR3 loop is CASSQGAFSGNTIYF. The CDR3 DNA follows: TGCGCCAGCAGCCAAGGCGCATTCTCTGGAAACACCATATATTTT.

The chain couples TRBV7-2 to TRBJ2-1; no clear D. V gave up 4 bases and J gave up 4 bases, with 8 bases separating them. Germline V gene lookup returns CDR1 SGHTA and CDR2 FQGNSA. The CDR3 sequence is 13 residues long. The CDR3 is CASSSTSYNEQFF. In DNA form, the CDR3 reads TGTGCCAGCAGCTCGACAAGTTACAATGAGCAGTTCTTC.

This sequence joins TRBV6-5 and TRBJ2-5; a weak D match, TRBD1 (6 bases). Per germline, CDR1 MNHEY and CDR2 SVGAGI. The CDR3 is 13 amino acids. V was clipped by 2 bases and J by 3 bases, with 7 bases between them. The CDR3 spells CASSYHREETQYF. In DNA, the CDR3 is TGTGCCAGCAGTTACCACAGGGAAGAGACCCAGTACTTC.

The chain links TRBV27 to TRBJ1-2; D is possibly TRBD1 (6 bases). Per germline, CDR1 MNHEY and CDR2 SMNVEV (reference sequence). Trimming pared 5 bases from V and 4 bases from J, leaving 11 bases between. This CDR3 is 13 amino acids long. The CDR3 loop is CASSPSGVYGYTF. The CDR3 coding sequence is TGTGCCAGCAGTCCTTCAGGGGTCTATGGCTACACCTTC.

The J gene is TRBJ2-1, the V gene TRBV5-1, with 8 nucleotides matching TRBD1. CDR1 and CDR2 from the germline V gene are SGHRS and YFSETQ. The V and J ends lost 1 base and 7 bases, in that order; junction bases with no gene match: 10. This CDR3 has 16 amino acids. In DNA, the CDR3 is TGCGCCAGCAGCTTGTCCGGACAGGGTGCGGAGAATGAGCAGTTCTTC. Amino acid sequence: CASSLSGQGAENEQFF.

This chain uses TRBV5-1 with TRBJ2-2, with a tentative D call TRBD1 (5 bases). Germline CDR1 SGHRS, CDR2 YFSETQ. CDR3 size: 14 residues. V was pared by 0 bases and J by 8 bases, with 11 bases between. The CDR3, as DNA: TGCGCCAGCAGCTTGGATTGGGGCACGGGGGAGCTGTTTTTT. It specifies CASSLDWGTGELFF.

In nucleotides, the CDR3 is TGTGCCAGCAGTCCATTCGGGACAGGGTACGGCGAGACCCAGTACTTC. Its protein product is CASSPFGTGYGETQYF. V and J are TRBV2 and TRBJ2-5; 9 bases map to TRBD1. Germline V CDR1 and CDR2: SNHLY, FYNNEI. Trimming took 5 bases from V and 5 from J; bases not matched to a gene: 12. CDR3 size: 16 residues.

This sequence joins TRBV10-3 and TRBJ1-1; tentatively, D is TRBD1 (6 bases). Between the trimmed V and J ends, which lost 6 bases and 7 bases, there was a span of 9 bases. The germline gives CDR1 ENHRY, CDR2 SYGVKD. The CDR3 totals 11 residues. The CDR3 bases are TGTGCCATCAGCCAGGGGATTGAAGCTTTCTTT. Its translation: CAISQGIEAFF.

This chain connects TRBV19 to TRBJ1-2; 10 nucleotides agree with TRBD1. Germline V gives CDR1 LNHDA, CDR2 SQIVND (reference sequence). J gave up 0 bases and V 3 bases, and 1 base lay outside the gene matches. This CDR3 has 15 residues. The CDR3 reads CASSIGTGANYGYTF. The DNA of the CDR3 is TGTGCCAGTAGTATTGGGACAGGGGCTAACTATGGCTACACCTTC.

V is TRBV5-6 and J is TRBJ2-1; tentative D call: TRBD2 (7 bases). This CDR3 spans 14 amino acids. CDR1 and CDR2 (germline): SGHDT, YYEEEE. Trimming shortened V by 5 bases and J by 3 bases, and 12 bases separated the two germline ends. The CDR3 DNA sequence: TGTGCCAGCAGTCACGGGGGGCGCTACAATGAGCAGTTCTTC. Encoded protein: CASSHGGRYNEQFF. Complete variable domain (other parts from reference TRBV5-6 and TRBJ2-1): DAGVTQSPTHLIKTRGQQVTLRCSPKSGHDTVSWYQQALGQGPQFIFQYYEEEERQRGNFPDRFSGHQFPNYSSELNVNALLLGDSALYLCASSHGGRYNEQFFGPGTRLTVL.

The J gene is TRBJ2-5, the V gene TRBV9; 7 positions match TRBD2. This CDR3 contains 13 residues. In germline, CDR1 is SGDLS, CDR2 YYNGEE. The V segment lost 4 bases and the J segment 5 bases; nucleotides outside the gene matches: 5. For the CDR3, the DNA is TGTGCCAGCAGCCCGTTGGGGGGGGAGACCCAGTACTTC. Protein: CASSPLGGETQYF.

The chain is built from TRBV10-3 and TRBJ2-5; 11 bases line up with TRBD2. The CDR3 is made up of 15 amino acids. Germline CDR1 ENHRY, CDR2 SYGVKD. V trimming: 5 bases; J trimming: 5 bases; junction bases outside the gene matches: 7. In DNA, the CDR3 is TGTGCCATCAGTCCCCTAGCGGGAGGAGAGGAGACCCAGTACTTC. Residues: CAISPLAGGEETQYF.